What follows are 5 T cell receptor beta chains derived from one specimen sequenced in a study of cytomegalovirus exposure and HLA in healthy donors. PCR amplification relied on 60 Vbeta primers (plus 13 Jbeta primers). Sequencing used immunoSEQ multiplex PCR; TCRdb keeps in-frame clones, though not all of them. The table includes 150,000 to 180,000 clones, about three quarters detected once. The sample taken for sequencing was PBMCs. Receptors originate from a woman in her thirties or forties in good health and CMV-seronegative.

This sequence joins TRBV28 and TRBJ1-1; D gene uncertain. This CDR3 has 13 residues. V was trimmed by 5 bases and J by 7 bases, leaving 14 bases between them. Germline V gene data show CDR1 as MDHEN and CDR2 as SYDVKM. CDR3 protein: CASSRRSYGEAFF. As DNA, the CDR3 is TGTGCCAGCAGTCGCCGATCCTACGGTGAAGCTTTCTTT.

The J gene is TRBJ1-1, the V gene TRBV7-6; D is unclear. This CDR3 comprises 13 residues. CDR1 SGHVS and CDR2 FNYEAQ come from the germline V gene. V lost 7 bases and J lost 4, with 13 bases in between. DNA for the CDR3: TGTGCCAGCACCAAGATAGAGGGCACTGAAGCTTTCTTT. Its protein product is CASTKIEGTEAFF.

This clone was picked up a small number of times. This chain connects TRBV5-1 to TRBJ2-7; 7 bases line up with TRBD2. The CDR3 covers 16 residues. V was pared by 0 bases and J by 0 bases, with 6 bases of the junction left unmatched. Germline-derived CDR1 and CDR2 are SGHRS and YFSETQ. The CDR3 is CASSLGPGGSSYEQYF. As DNA, the CDR3 is TGCGCCAGCAGCTTGGGGCCCGGCGGGAGCTCCTACGAGCAGTACTTC.

The chain uses TRBV6-5 and TRBJ1-4, with TRBD1 matching 7 bases. This CDR3 is 14 amino acids long. After removal of 5 bases from V and 10 bases from J, the junction contained 10 bases not matched to a gene. Germline loops: CDR1 MNHEY, CDR2 SVGAGI. The CDR3 coding sequence is TGTGCCAGCAGTAACGACAGGGAGGTGGCAAAACTGTTTTTT. Protein product: CASSNDREVAKLFF.

This clone was seen a handful of times. The V gene is TRBV5-4, the J gene TRBJ1-2; 9 bases are shared with TRBD1. The CDR3 length is 14 residues. V was pared by 2 bases and J by 4 bases, with 3 bases of the junction left unmatched. From germline, CDR1 is SGHNT and CDR2 YYREEE (reference sequence). In DNA, the CDR3 is TGTGCCAGCAGCTTCGGGGACAGGGCCTATGGCTACACCTTC. Encoded protein: CASSFGDRAYGYTF.